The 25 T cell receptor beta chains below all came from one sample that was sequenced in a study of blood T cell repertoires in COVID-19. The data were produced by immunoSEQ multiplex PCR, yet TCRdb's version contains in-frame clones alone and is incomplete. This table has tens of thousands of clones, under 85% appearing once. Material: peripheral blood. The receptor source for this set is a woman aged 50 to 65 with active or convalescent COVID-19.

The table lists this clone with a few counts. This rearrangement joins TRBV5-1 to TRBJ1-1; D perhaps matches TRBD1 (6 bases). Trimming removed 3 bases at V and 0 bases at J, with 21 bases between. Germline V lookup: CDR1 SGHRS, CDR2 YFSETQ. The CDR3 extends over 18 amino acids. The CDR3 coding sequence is TGCGCCAGCAGCTATACGGCAGGGACAAACCTTATGAACACTGAAGCTTTCTTT. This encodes CASSYTAGTNLMNTEAFF.

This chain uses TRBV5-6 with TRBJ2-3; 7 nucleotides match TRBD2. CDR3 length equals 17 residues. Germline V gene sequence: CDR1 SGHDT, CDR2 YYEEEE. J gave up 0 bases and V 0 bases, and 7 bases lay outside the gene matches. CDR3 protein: CASSLGRWRESTDTQYF. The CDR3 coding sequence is TGTGCCAGCAGCTTGGGTCGGTGGCGGGAGAGCACAGATACGCAGTATTTT.

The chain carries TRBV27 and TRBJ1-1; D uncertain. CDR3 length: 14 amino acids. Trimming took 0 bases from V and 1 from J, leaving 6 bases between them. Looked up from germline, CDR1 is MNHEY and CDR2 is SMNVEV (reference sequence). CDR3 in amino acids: CASSLSGRNTEAFF. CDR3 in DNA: TGTGCCAGCAGTTTATCTGGGCGGAACACTGAAGCTTTCTTT.

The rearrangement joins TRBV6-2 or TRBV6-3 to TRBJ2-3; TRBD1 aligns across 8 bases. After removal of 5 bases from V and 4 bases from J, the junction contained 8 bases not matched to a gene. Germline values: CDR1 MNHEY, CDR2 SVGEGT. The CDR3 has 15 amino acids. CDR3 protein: CASSQDRVYADTQYF. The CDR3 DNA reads TGTGCCAGCAGTCAGGACAGGGTTTATGCAGATACGCAGTATTTT.

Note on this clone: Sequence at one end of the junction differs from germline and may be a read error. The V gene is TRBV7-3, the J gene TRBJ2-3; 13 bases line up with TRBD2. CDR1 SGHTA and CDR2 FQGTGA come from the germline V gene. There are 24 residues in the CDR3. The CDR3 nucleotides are TGTGCCAGCAGCCTAACCCCGTTCCGCCGGCTTTGGTGGACTAGCGGGAGAGGTGCAGATACGCAGTATTTT. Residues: CASSLTPFRRLWWTSGRGADTQYF.

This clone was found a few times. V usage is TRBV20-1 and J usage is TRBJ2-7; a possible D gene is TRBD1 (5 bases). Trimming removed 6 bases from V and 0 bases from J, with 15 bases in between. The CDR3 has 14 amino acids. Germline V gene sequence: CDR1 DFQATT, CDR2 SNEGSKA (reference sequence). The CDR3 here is CSASNRLSSYEQYF. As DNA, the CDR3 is TGCAGTGCCAGTAACAGGTTAAGCTCCTACGAGCAGTACTTC.

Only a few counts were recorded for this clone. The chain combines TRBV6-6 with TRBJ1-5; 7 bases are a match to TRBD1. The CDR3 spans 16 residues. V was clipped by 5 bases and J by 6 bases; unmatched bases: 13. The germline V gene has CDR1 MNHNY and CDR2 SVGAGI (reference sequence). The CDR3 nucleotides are TGTGCCAGCAGTCAATCCTCGACAGGGCCAGCTCAGCCCCAGCATTTT. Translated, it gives CASSQSSTGPAQPQHF.

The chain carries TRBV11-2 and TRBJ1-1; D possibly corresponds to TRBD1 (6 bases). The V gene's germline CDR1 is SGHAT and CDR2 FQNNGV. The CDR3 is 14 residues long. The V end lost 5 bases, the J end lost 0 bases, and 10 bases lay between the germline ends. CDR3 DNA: TGTGCCAGCAGCGGGGACATCCTGAACACTGAAGCTTTCTTT. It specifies CASSGDILNTEAFF.

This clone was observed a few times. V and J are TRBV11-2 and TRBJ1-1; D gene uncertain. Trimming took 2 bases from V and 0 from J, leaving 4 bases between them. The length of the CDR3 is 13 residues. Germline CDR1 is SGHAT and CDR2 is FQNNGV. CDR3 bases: TGTGCCAGCAGCTTATTATTGAACACTGAAGCTTTCTTT. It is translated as CASSLLLNTEAFF.

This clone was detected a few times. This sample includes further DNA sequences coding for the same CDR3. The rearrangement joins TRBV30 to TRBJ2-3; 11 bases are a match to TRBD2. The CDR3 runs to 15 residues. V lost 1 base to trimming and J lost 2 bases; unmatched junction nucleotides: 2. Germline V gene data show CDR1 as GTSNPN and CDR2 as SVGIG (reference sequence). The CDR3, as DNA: TGTGCCTGGAGTGGACTAGCGGGATCCACAGATACGCAGTATTTT. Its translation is CAWSGLAGSTDTQYF.

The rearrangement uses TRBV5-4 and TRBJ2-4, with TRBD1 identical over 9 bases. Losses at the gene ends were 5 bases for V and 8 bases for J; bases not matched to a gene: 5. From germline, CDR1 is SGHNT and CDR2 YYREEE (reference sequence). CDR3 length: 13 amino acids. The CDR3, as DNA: TGTGCCAGCAGTCGACAGGGGGGGGACATTCAGTACTTC. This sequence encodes CASSRQGGDIQYF.

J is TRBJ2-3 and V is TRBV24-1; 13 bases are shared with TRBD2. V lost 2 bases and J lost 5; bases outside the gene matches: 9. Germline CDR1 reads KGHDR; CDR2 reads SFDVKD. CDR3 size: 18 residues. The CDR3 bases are TGTGCCACCAGTGATTCCCGTGGACTAGCGGGAGACGGAGATACGCAGTATTTT. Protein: CATSDSRGLAGDGDTQYF.

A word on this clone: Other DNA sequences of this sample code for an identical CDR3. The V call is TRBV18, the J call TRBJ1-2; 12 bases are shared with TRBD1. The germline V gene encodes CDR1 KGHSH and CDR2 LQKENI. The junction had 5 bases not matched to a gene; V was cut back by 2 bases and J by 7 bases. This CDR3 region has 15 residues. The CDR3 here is CASSPSGQGAIGYTF. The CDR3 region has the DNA TGTGCCAGCTCACCATCGGGACAGGGGGCCATTGGCTACACCTTC.

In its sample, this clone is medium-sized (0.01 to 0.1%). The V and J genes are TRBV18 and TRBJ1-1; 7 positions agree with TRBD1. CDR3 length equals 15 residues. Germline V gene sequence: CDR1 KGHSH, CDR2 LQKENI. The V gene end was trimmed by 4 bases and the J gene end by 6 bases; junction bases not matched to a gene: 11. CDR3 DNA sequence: TGTGCCAGCTCACTTGACAGGGTACTTAGCGCTGAAGCTTTCTTT. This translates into CASSLDRVLSAEAFF.

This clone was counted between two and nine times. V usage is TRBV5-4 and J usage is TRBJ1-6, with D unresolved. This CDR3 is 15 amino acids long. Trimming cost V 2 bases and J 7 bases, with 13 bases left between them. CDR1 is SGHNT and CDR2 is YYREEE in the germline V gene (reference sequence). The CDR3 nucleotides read TGTGCCAGCAGCTTCGGACTGAAACTAAATTCACCCCTCCACTTT. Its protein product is CASSFGLKLNSPLHF.

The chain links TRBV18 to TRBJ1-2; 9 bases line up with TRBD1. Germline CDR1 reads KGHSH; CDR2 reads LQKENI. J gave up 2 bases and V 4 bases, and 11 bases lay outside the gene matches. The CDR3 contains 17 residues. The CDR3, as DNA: TGTGCCAGCTCACAAGCGGCCGGACAGGGGTCAAACTATGGCTACACCTTC. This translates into CASSQAAGQGSNYGYTF.

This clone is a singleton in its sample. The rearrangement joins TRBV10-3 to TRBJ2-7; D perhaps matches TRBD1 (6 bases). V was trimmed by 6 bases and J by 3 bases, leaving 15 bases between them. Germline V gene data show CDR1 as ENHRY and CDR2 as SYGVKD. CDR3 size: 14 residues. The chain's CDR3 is CAISGQSSSYEQYF. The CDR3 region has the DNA TGTGCCATCAGCGGACAGTCCTCTAGCTACGAGCAGTACTTC.

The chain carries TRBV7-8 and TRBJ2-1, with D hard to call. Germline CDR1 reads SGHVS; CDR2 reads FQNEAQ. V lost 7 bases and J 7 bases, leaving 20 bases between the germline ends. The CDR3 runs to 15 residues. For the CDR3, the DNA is TGTGCCAGCACCGCACGAGGCTCCACGAGTAATGAGCAGTTCTTC. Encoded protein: CASTARGSTSNEQFF.

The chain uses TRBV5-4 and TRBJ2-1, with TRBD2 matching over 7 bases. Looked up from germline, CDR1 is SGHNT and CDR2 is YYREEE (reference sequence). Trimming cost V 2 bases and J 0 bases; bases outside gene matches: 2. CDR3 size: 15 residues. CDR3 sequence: CASSLAGPSYNEQFF. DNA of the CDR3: TGTGCCAGCAGCTTAGCGGGACCCTCCTACAATGAGCAGTTCTTC.

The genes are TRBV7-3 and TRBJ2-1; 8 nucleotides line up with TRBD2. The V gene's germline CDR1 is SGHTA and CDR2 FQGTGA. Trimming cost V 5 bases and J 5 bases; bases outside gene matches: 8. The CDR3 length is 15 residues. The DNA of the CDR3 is TGTGCCAGCAGCCCTACTAGCGGCTATAACAATGAGCAGTTCTTC. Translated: CASSPTSGYNNEQFF.

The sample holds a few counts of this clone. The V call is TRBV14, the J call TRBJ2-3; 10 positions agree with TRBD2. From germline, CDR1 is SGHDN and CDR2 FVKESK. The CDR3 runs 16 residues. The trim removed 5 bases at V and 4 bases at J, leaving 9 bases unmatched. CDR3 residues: CASSTSSGSIADTQYF. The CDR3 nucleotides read TGTGCCAGCAGCACCTCTAGCGGGAGTATAGCAGATACGCAGTATTTT. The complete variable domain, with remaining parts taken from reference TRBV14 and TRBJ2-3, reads EAGVTQFPSHSVIEKGQTVTLRCDPISGHDNLYWYRRVMGKEIKFLLHFVKESKQDESGMPNNRFLAERTGGTYSTLKVQPAELEDSGVYFCASSTSSGSIADTQYFGPGTRLTVL.

The CDR3 loop reads CASSFSGLAGFTGELFF. CDR3 sequence (DNA): TGTGCCAGCAGCTTTTCGGGACTAGCGGGTTTCACCGGGGAGCTGTTTTTT. V and J are TRBV7-6 and TRBJ2-2, with 12 bases aligning to TRBD2. Trimming at V came to 3 bases and at J to 4 bases, leaving 6 bases not matched to a gene. The CDR3 consists of 17 residues. Germline loops: CDR1 SGHVS, CDR2 FNYEAQ.

CDR3 amino acids: CASSLLPQANTEAFF. CDR3 nucleotide sequence: TGCGCCAGCAGCTTGCTGCCGCAAGCGAACACTGAAGCTTTCTTT. The chain couples TRBV5-1 to TRBJ1-1; D not certain. The CDR3 length is 15 residues. Trimming cost V 1 base and J 1 base, with 11 bases left between them. Germline CDR1 SGHRS, CDR2 YFSETQ.

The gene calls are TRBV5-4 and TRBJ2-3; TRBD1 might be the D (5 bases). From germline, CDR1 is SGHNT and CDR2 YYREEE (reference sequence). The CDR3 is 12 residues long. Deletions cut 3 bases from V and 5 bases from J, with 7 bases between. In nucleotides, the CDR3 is TGTGCCAGCAGCTCGCAGGGAGATACGCAGTATTTT. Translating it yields CASSSQGDTQYF. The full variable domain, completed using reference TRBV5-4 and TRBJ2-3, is ETGVTQSPTHLIKTRGQQVTLRCSSQSGHNTVSWYQQALGQGPQFIFQYYREEENGRGNFPPRFSGLQFPNYSSELNVNALELDDSALYLCASSSQGDTQYFGPGTRLTVL.

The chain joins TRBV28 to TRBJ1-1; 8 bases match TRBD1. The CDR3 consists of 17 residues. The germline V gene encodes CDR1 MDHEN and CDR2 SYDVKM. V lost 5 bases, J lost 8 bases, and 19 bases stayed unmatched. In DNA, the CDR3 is TGTGCCAGCAGTCCAAGCCAGGGGGCGCGAGCGGGGCTGGAAGCTTTCTTT. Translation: CASSPSQGARAGLEAFF. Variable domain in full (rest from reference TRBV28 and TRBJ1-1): DVKVTQSSRYLVKRTGEKVFLECVQDMDHENMFWYRQDPGLGLRLIYFSYDVKMKEKGDIPEGYSVSREKKERFSLILESASTNQTSMYLCASSPSQGARAGLEAFFGQGTRLTVV.